This is a list of T cell receptor beta chains from one sample in a study of shared clonotypes between healthy human individuals. TCRdb keeps only in-frame clones here, not all; method: immunoSEQ multiplex PCR. This sample has about 460,000 clones, with 75% to 80% found just once. Source material: PBMCs. These receptors all come from a middle-aged woman in good health. Some clones in this sample may be carry-over from other donors' samples. CDR3s include the opening cysteine and the closing phenylalanine or tryptophan. A D gene is named only where the DNA matches it firmly. Some rows mark clone size as missing; the rest say once, few, many or name a class of expanded clone.

D	V	J	size	CDR3	DNA
.	TRBV9	TRBJ1-2	.	CASSVDGLYGYTF	TGTGCCAGCAGCGTAGACGGACTCTATGGCTACACCTTC
TRBD1	TRBV6-1	TRBJ1-2	many	CASSEALRALSGGVGYTF	TGTGCCAGCAGTGAAGCCCTCAGAGCGCTGTCAGGGGGCGTTGGCTACACCTTC
.	TRBV4-3	TRBJ2-4	.	CASSQVSGTKNIQYF	TGCGCCAGCAGCCAAGTCTCAGGGACCAAAAACATTCAGTACTTC
TRBD2	TRBV28	TRBJ2-3	.	CASRLAGGQDTQYF	TGTGCCAGCAGACTAGCGGGAGGGCAAGATACGCAGTATTTT
.	TRBV29-1	TRBJ2-5	few	CSVRPGETQYF	TGCAGCGTACGACCGGGCGAGACCCAGTACTTC
.	TRBV21-1	TRBJ2-7	once	CASSTQDIGGSSYEQYF	TGTGCCAGCAGCACCCAAGATATCGGCGGGAGCTCCTACGAGCAGTACTTC
TRBD2	TRBV5-5	TRBJ2-3	.	CASSFGLVTDTQYF	TGTGCCAGCAGCTTTGGACTAGTCACAGATACGCAGTATTTT
.	TRBV9	TRBJ1-1	many	CASSVGPPGPGTEAFF	TGTGCCAGCAGCGTAGGCCCCCCCGGACCGGGGACTGAAGCTTTCTTT
.	TRBV6-1	TRBJ2-7	.	CASSWAPRDEQYF	TGTGCCAGCAGTTGGGCCCCGAGGGACGAGCAGTACTTC
TRBD2	TRBV6-6	TRBJ2-7	.	CASSYRKSGSAYEQYF	TGTGCCAGCAGTTACCGTAAGAGCGGGAGTGCCTACGAGCAGTACTTC
.	TRBV11-3	TRBJ2-1	.	CASSLGGPGSGEQFF	TGTGCCAGCAGCTTAGGGGGCCCGGGATCGGGTGAGCAGTTCTTC
TRBD1	TRBV5-1	TRBJ2-6	.	CASSPQGTGANVLTF	TGCGCCAGCAGCCCACAGGGGACTGGGGCCAACGTCCTGACTTTC
TRBD1	TRBV29-1	TRBJ2-5	.	CSVDRPPGGQETQYF	TGCAGCGTTGACCGACCCCCAGGGGGTCAAGAGACCCAGTACTTC
.	TRBV5-1	TRBJ2-7	.	CASRAPDITYEQYF	TGCGCCAGCAGAGCTCCGGACATAACCTACGAGCAGTACTTC
TRBD1	TRBV5-1	TRBJ1-1	.	CASSLSAGGTEAFF	TGCGCCAGCAGCTTATCGGCAGGGGGCACTGAAGCTTTCTTT
.	TRBV4-2	TRBJ2-7	.	CASSQVGQSYEQYF	TGTGCCAGCAGCCAAGTAGGACAGTCCTACGAGCAGTACTTC
.	TRBV20-1	TRBJ2-7	.	CSASGSYEQYF	TGCAGTGCTTCCGGGTCCTACGAGCAGTACTTC
TRBD1	TRBV18	TRBJ1-2	.	CASSPVRGRDYGYTF	TGTGCCAGCTCACCCGTCAGGGGGCGCGACTATGGCTACACCTTC
.	TRBV28	TRBJ1-2	.	CASSSPGVQGADYGYTF	TGTGCCAGCAGTTCTCCCGGTGTCCAGGGAGCGGACTATGGCTACACCTTC
TRBD1	TRBV5-4	TRBJ2-5	many	CASSWDSYQETQYF	TGTGCCAGCAGCTGGGACAGCTACCAAGAGACCCAGTACTTC
.	TRBV20-1	TRBJ2-5	.	CSALARETQYF	TGCAGTGCCCTCGCCCGTGAGACCCAGTACTTC
TRBD1	TRBV6-1	TRBJ1-5	.	CASSADRGLGQPQHF	TGTGCCAGCAGTGCGGACAGGGGCCTGGGACAGCCCCAGCATTTT
TRBD2	TRBV25-1	TRBJ2-1	.	CASSSLAGDVLNEQFF	TGTGCCAGCAGTTCCCTAGCGGGAGACGTTTTGAATGAGCAGTTCTTC